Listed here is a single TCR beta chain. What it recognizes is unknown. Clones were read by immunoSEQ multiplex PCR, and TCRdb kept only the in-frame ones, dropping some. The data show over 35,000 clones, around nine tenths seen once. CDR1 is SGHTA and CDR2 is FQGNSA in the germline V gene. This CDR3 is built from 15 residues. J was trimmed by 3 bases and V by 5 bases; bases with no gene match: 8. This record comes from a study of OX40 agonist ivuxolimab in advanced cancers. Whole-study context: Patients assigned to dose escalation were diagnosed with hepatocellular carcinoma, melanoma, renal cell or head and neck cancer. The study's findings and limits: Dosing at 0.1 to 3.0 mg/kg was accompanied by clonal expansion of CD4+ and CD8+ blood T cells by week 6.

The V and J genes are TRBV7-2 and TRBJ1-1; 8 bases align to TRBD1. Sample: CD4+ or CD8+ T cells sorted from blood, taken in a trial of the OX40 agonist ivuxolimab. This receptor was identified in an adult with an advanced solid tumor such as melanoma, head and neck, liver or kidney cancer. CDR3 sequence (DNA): TGTGCCAGCAGCCCGGGGACAGGTGATTACACTGAAGCTTTCTTT. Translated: CASSPGTGDYTEAFF.